A selection of T cell receptor beta chains follows, all from one sample in a study of glioma-infiltrating T cells. TCRdb redid the calling of the multiplex PCR reads with MiXCR, one entry per CDR3 protein. This table holds about 10,000 distinct CDR3 sequences, roughly 61% found once. What was sequenced was glioma tissue, nonneoplastic brain tissue, or PBMCs (not recorded which). These receptors all come from a human donor with low-grade glioma or glioblastoma, undergoing nonglioma brain surgery, or in good health (not recorded which). The CDR3 runs from the conserved cysteine through the conserved F or W. D genes are given only for firm matches. Size values are once, few and many counts, or a class for expanded clones, and some rows have none.

clone_size	d_call	v_call	j_call	cdr3_aa	cdr3_nt
medium-sized	-	TRBV7-9	TRBJ2-1	CASSLATPGDEQFF	TGTGCCAGCAGCTTAGCCACTCCCGGAGATGAGCAGTTCTTC
medium-sized	-	TRBV19	TRBJ1-1	CASMQNTEAFF	TGTGCCAGTATGCAAAACACTGAAGCTTTCTTT
-	TRBD1	TRBV28	TRBJ2-7	CASMGQGWSYEQYF	TGTGCCAGTATGGGACAGGGCTGGAGCTACGAGCAGTACTTC
many	-	TRBV12-3/TRBV12-4	TRBJ2-7	CASSLAGAALYEQYF	TGTGCCAGCAGTTTAGCGGGCGCAGCCCTCTACGAGCAGTACTTC
-	-	TRBV20-1	TRBJ2-7	CSAGEGTASYEQYF	TGCAGTGCTGGAGAAGGTACAGCCTCCTACGAGCAGTACTTC
many	TRBD1	TRBV29-1	TRBJ2-1	CSADRGSIPEQFF	TGCAGCGCCGACAGGGGGTCTATACCTGAGCAGTTCTTC
-	-	TRBV28	TRBJ1-3	CASTTQGGNSSGNTIYF	TGTGCCAGCACCACCCAGGGAGGTAACAGCTCTGGAAACACAATATATTTT
many	-	TRBV29-1	TRBJ2-5	CSVDGLGGGETQYF	TGCAGCGTTGATGGATTAGGGGGAGGTGAGACCCAGTACTTC
once	-	TRBV4-1	TRBJ2-3	CASSQDFPCRNADTQYF	TGCGCCAGCAGCCAAGATTTCCCCTGTCGAAATGCAGATACGCAGTATTTT
many	-	TRBV7-3	TRBJ2-1	CASSPSAGQNEQFF	TGTGCCAGCAGCCCCTCCGCAGGGCAAAATGAGCAGTTCTTC